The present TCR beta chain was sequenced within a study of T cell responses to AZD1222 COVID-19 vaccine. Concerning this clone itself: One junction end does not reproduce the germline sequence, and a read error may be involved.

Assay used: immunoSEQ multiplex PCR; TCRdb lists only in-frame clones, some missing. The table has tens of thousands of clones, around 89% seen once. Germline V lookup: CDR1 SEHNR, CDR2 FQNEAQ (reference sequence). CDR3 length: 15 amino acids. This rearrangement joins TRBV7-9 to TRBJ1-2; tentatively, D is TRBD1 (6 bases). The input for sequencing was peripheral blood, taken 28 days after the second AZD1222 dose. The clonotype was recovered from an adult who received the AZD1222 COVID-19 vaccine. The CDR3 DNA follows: TGTGCCAGCAGCTTAGTTTCCATCGGCGGACAGCTTCTGAGGTTC. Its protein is CASSLVSIGGQLLRF. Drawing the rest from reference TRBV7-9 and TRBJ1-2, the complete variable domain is DTGVSQNPRHKITKRGQNVTFRCDPISEHNRLYWYRQTLGQGPEFLTYFQNEAQLEKSRLLSDRFSAERPKGSFSTLEIQRTEQGDSAMYLCASSLVSIGGQLLRFGSGTRLTVV.